This T cell receptor (beta chain) was profiled in a study of cytomegalovirus exposure and HLA in healthy donors. V gave up 6 bases and J gave up 6 bases; unmatched junction bases: 4. This CDR3 is built from 14 residues. CDR1 and CDR2 (germline): MDHEN, SYDVKM. The PCR had 60 Vbeta and 13 Jbeta primers. Profiled with immunoSEQ multiplex PCR; TCRdb holds only in-frame clones, not every one. The sample lists about 84,000 clones, around 66% occurring once. The sequence came from a woman aged 40 to 55 in good health and CMV-seropositive. V is TRBV28 and J is TRBJ2-1; the match to TRBD2 covers 11 bases. Sequenced: PBMCs. The DNA of the CDR3 is TGTGCCAGCAGGAAACTAGCGGGAGCCAATGAGCAGTTCTTC. Protein product: CASRKLAGANEQFF.